The rows below give T cell receptor beta chains drawn from one sample of a study of shared T cell receptors in the human thymus. Data came from immunoSEQ multiplex PCR; TCRdb stores just in-frame clones and leaves some out. The sample records some 640,000 clones, around 87% being singletons. The sample was also reused in another study, on human thymus T cells.

Sequencing was carried out using thymocytes. These receptors all stem from a boy less than two years old with a congenital heart defect. Each CDR3 is given with its conserved first and last residue. D genes are given only for firm matches. Part of the rows lack a size; the others show once, few, many or a class for expanded clones.

abundance,v_gene,j_gene,d_gene,CDR3aa,CDR3nt
few,TRBV7-2,TRBJ1-1,TRBD1,CASSLKTGNNEAFF,TGTGCCAGCAGCTTAAAGACAGGGAACAATGAAGCTTTCTTT
once,TRBV18,TRBJ1-5,TRBD1,CASSTGDRVGNQPQHF,TGTGCCAGCTCAACGGGCGACAGGGTGGGCAATCAGCCCCAGCATTTT
few,TRBV19,TRBJ2-1,TRBD2,CASSYLAEDYNEQFF,TGTGCCAGTAGTTACCTAGCGGAGGACTACAATGAGCAGTTCTTC
-,TRBV7-6,TRBJ2-2,-,CASSFALTEQGERSTGELFF,TGTGCCAGCAGCTTTGCGTTAACGGAACAGGGAGAACGGAGCACCGGGGAGCTGTTTTTT
few,TRBV27,TRBJ1-1,TRBD1,CASSLQGLGAEAFF,TGTGCCAGCAGCCTACAGGGGTTAGGCGCTGAAGCTTTCTTT
-,TRBV21-1,TRBJ2-7,-,CASSKGQGSYEQYF,TGTGCCAGCAGCAAAGGACAGGGCTCCTACGAGCAGTACTTC
-,TRBV6-1,TRBJ2-3,TRBD2,CASRTSGFTDTQYF,TGTGCCAGTCGGACTAGCGGGTTCACAGATACGCAGTATTTT
-,TRBV2,TRBJ1-2,-,CASRGGPTYGYTF,TGTGCCAGCAGGGGGGGACCGACCTATGGCTACACCTTC
once,TRBV9,TRBJ1-3,-,CASSVATRAGSGNTIYF,TGTGCCAGCAGCGTAGCTACAAGGGCGGGCTCTGGAAACACCATATATTTT
-,TRBV27,TRBJ2-2,TRBD1,CASSSDTGGANIGELFF,TGTGCCAGCAGTTCAGACACAGGGGGCGCGAATATCGGGGAGCTGTTTTTT
-,TRBV2,TRBJ2-1,TRBD2,CASRGLAGGNEQFF,TGTGCCAGCAGGGGACTAGCGGGAGGGAATGAGCAGTTCTTC
few,TRBV19,TRBJ2-7,TRBD1,CASSPGQGAHEQYF,TGTGCCAGTAGCCCGGGACAGGGCGCTCACGAGCAGTACTTC
-,TRBV19,TRBJ1-1,-,CASTAGGGTEAFF,TGTGCCAGTACCGCCGGGGGGGGCACTGAAGCTTTCTTT
once,TRBV5-1,TRBJ2-1,TRBD2,CASSLLTSGGGEQFF,TGCGCCAGCAGCTTGTTGACTAGCGGGGGGGGTGAGCAGTTCTTC
-,TRBV19,TRBJ2-2,TRBD2,CASSKPHLLAGHTGELFF,TGTGCCAGTAGTAAGCCCCATCTTCTAGCGGGGCACACCGGGGAGCTGTTTTTT
few,TRBV5-1,TRBJ1-3,-,CASSLEGSSGNTIYF,TGCGCCAGCAGCTTGGAAGGGAGCTCTGGAAACACCATATATTTT
-,TRBV5-6,TRBJ2-1,TRBD2,CASSFLGGTPYNEQFF,TGTGCCAGCAGCTTCCTGGGAGGGACCCCCTACAATGAGCAGTTCTTC
-,TRBV28,TRBJ2-7,TRBD2,CASSFGLAGGLEQYF,TGTGCCAGCAGTTTCGGTCTAGCGGGGGGGCTCGAGCAGTACTTC
-,TRBV15,TRBJ1-1,TRBD1,CASQGGQLEAFF,TGTGCCTCACAAGGGGGACAGCTTGAAGCTTTCTTT
-,TRBV4-2,TRBJ2-7,-,CASSQEGQRFHEQYF,TGTGCCAGCAGCCAAGAAGGACAGCGGTTCCACGAGCAGTACTTC
-,TRBV14,TRBJ2-1,-,CASSHRRSESYNEQFF,TGTGCCAGCAGCCACCGGCGGAGCGAGTCCTACAATGAGCAGTTCTTC
-,TRBV29-1,TRBJ1-5,-,CSVLSREADQPQHF,TGCAGCGTTCTTTCCAGGGAAGCCGATCAGCCCCAGCATTTT
-,TRBV7-2,TRBJ2-3,TRBD1,CASSLKPTGGTDTQYF,TGTGCCAGCAGCCTAAAACCGACAGGGGGCACAGATACGCAGTATTTT
-,TRBV6-5,TRBJ2-7,-,CASRTGQSYEQYF,TGTGCCAGCAGAACCGGACAGTCCTACGAGCAGTACTTC
-,TRBV7-2,TRBJ2-5,-,CASSLDSAGHQETQYF,TGTGCCAGCAGCTTAGATTCTGCAGGCCACCAAGAGACCCAGTACTTC
-,TRBV5-1,TRBJ2-1,TRBD2,CASSGRTSGEYNEQFF,TGCGCCAGCAGCGGGCGGACTAGCGGGGAATACAATGAGCAGTTCTTC
-,TRBV5-8,TRBJ2-7,-,CASSPGSGDRGWEYEQYF,TGTGCCAGCAGCCCGGGCTCCGGAGATCGGGGGTGGGAGTACGAGCAGTACTTC
-,TRBV6-5,TRBJ2-7,-,CASRSSDRVYEQYF,TGTGCCAGCAGATCTAGCGACAGAGTCTACGAGCAGTACTTC
-,TRBV5-1,TRBJ2-1,TRBD2,CASSLGIAGGNEQFF,TGCGCCAGCAGCTTGGGCATAGCGGGGGGGAATGAGCAGTTCTTC
-,TRBV21-1,TRBJ1-2,-,CASSKVEQGAHLYGYTF,TGTGCCAGCAGCAAAGTGGAACAGGGGGCCCACCTATATGGCTACACCTTC
-,TRBV6-5,TRBJ1-2,TRBD1,CASSPGTARPYGYTF,TGTGCCAGCAGTCCAGGGACAGCGCGTCCCTATGGCTACACCTTC
-,TRBV9,TRBJ2-2,-,CASSVAVSGELFF,TGTGCCAGCAGCGTAGCGGTTTCCGGGGAGCTGTTTTTT
-,TRBV4-2,TRBJ1-1,-,CASSQRGRARVPQRTEAFF,TGTGCCAGCAGCCAAAGGGGCCGAGCTCGCGTTCCCCAGCGCACTGAAGCTTTCTTT
-,TRBV10-3,TRBJ2-7,TRBD1,CAISPGQGVNYEQYF,TGTGCCATCAGCCCCGGACAGGGAGTGAACTACGAGCAGTACTTC
-,TRBV2,TRBJ1-2,TRBD1,CASKSQGAYGYTF,TGTGCCAGCAAAAGTCAGGGGGCCTATGGCTACACCTTC
-,TRBV20-1,TRBJ2-2,-,CSASKPGELFF,TGCAGTGCTAGCAAGCCCGGGGAGCTGTTTTTT
-,TRBV7-9,TRBJ1-5,TRBD1,CASSTGTGDNQPQHF,TGTGCCAGCAGCACTGGGACAGGGGATAATCAGCCCCAGCATTTT
-,TRBV7-9,TRBJ1-1,TRBD1,CASSLEVGQDDPEAFF,TGTGCCAGCAGCTTAGAGGTGGGACAGGATGATCCTGAAGCTTTCTTT
once,TRBV11-2,TRBJ2-7,-,CASSASGSPLYEQYF,TGTGCCAGCAGCGCCTCAGGAAGCCCCCTCTACGAGCAGTACTTC
-,TRBV28,TRBJ1-1,-,CASSPVVRERTEAFF,TGTGCCAGCAGTCCGGTGGTCAGGGAAAGGACTGAAGCTTTCTTT
-,TRBV5-6,TRBJ2-7,-,CASSFGASYEQYF,TGTGCCAGCAGCTTTGGGGCTTCCTACGAGCAGTACTTC
-,TRBV29-1,TRBJ2-2,TRBD1,CSVTGTGFFGELFF,TGCAGCGTCACCGGGACAGGGTTTTTCGGGGAGCTGTTTTTT
-,TRBV28,TRBJ1-1,-,CASSLATEAFF,TGTGCCAGCAGCCTAGCCACTGAAGCTTTCTTT
once,TRBV6-5,TRBJ2-7,TRBD2,CASSYGALAGDEQYF,TGTGCCAGCAGTTACGGTGCCCTAGCGGGAGACGAGCAGTACTTC
-,TRBV5-8,TRBJ2-7,TRBD2,CASSHDIIAGAPSYEQYF,TGTGCCAGCAGCCACGACATTATAGCGGGGGCGCCATCCTACGAGCAGTACTTC